Following are 4 T cell receptor beta chains from one sample sequenced in a study of blood T cells in healthy people across ages. Using a J-beta primer mix together with a sample-barcoded 5' primer, a second PCR was run for about 7 to 12 cycles. TCRdb re-derived calls from the 5' RACE reads in MiXCR, one entry per CDR3 protein. The sample carries 540,000 or so distinct CDR3 sequences, 27% recorded once. The sequenced sample consisted of blood. The receptors come from a woman between 70 and 85 years old in good health.

The chain joins TRBV7-2 to TRBJ2-7; TRBD1 might be the D (5 bases). CDR3 length equals 13 residues. V lost 6 bases and J 0 bases, leaving 9 bases between the germline ends. The germline V gene encodes CDR1 SGHTA and CDR2 FQGNSA. This CDR3 is CASSSQASYEQYF. As DNA, the CDR3 is TGTGCCAGCAGTTCACAGGCCTCCTACGAGCAGTACTTC.

This clonotype has a handful of counts. This chain links TRBV15 with TRBJ2-7, with 7 bases matching TRBD1. Germline V CDR1 and CDR2: LNHNV, YYDKDF (reference sequence). There are 13 residues in the CDR3. V was pared by 5 bases and J by 3 bases, with 4 bases of the junction left unmatched. This CDR3 is CATSVGQVYEQYF. In nucleotides, the CDR3 is TGTGCCACCAGCGTAGGACAGGTCTACGAGCAGTACTTC.

There are a few counts of this clonotype. The chain couples TRBV7-3 to TRBJ1-1, with TRBD1 as a possible D gene (5 bases). V was shortened by 5 bases and J by 9 bases, with 16 bases between the two germline ends. The CDR3 runs 13 residues. Per the germline V gene, CDR1 is SGHTA and CDR2 is FQGTGA. CDR3 residues: CASSTSGTGQAFF. CDR3 DNA: TGTGCCAGCAGCACATCCGGGACTGGCCAAGCTTTCTTT.

The chain joins TRBV5-6 to TRBJ2-1; TRBD1 matches at 9 bases. The J call may not be correct, given that the DNA end is closer to TRBJ2-5. Germline assignment: CDR1 SGHDT and CDR2 YYEEEE. The CDR3 loop spans 14 amino acids. CDR3 DNA sequence: TGTGCCAGCAGCTGGGGGACAGGGCAACAGACCCAGTACTTC. Protein sequence: CASSWGTGQQTQYF.